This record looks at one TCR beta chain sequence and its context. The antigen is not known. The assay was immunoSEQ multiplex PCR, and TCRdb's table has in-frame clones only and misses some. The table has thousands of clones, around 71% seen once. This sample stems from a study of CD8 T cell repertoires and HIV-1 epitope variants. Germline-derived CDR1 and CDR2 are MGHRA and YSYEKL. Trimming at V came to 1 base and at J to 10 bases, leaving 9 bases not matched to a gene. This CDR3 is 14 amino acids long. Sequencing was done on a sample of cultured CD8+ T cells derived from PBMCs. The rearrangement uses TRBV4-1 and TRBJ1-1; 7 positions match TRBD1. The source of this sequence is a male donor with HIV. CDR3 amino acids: CASSQVAGGIAAFF. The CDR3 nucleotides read TGCGCCAGCAGCCAAGTGGCAGGGGGAATTGCAGCTTTCTTT.